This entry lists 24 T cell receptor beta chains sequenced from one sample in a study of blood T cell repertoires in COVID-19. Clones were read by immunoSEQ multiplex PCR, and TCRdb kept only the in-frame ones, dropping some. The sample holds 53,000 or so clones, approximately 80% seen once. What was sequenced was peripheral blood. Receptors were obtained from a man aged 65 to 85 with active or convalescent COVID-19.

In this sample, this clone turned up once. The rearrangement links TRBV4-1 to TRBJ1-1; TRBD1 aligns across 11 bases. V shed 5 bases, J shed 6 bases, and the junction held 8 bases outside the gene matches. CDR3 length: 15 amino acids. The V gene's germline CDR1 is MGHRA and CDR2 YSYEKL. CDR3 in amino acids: CASSGQGAVGPEAFF. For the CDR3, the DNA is TGCGCCAGCAGCGGACAGGGGGCAGTGGGACCTGAAGCTTTCTTT.

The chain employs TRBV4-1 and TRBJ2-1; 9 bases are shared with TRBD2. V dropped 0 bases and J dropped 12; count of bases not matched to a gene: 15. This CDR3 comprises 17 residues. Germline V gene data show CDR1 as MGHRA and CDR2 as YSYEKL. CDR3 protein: CASSQDMIAGAARLQFF. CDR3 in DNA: TGCGCCAGCAGCCAAGATATGATAGCGGGGGCCGCAAGGCTGCAGTTCTTC.

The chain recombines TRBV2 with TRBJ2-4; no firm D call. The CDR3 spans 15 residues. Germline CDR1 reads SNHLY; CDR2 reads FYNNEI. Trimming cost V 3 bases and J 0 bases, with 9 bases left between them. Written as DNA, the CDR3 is TGTGCCAGCAGTGAGGTGTGGCTAGCCAAAAACATTCAGTACTTC. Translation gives CASSEVWLAKNIQYF.

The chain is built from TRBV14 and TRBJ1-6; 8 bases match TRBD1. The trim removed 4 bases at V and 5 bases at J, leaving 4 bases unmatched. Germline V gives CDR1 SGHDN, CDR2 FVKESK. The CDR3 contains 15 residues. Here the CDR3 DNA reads TGTGCCAGCAGCCGTCGGACAGGGCATAATTCACCCCTCCACTTT. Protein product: CASSRRTGHNSPLHF.

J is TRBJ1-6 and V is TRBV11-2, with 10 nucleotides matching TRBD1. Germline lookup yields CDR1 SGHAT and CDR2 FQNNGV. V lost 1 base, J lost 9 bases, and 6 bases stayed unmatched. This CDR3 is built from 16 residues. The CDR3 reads CASSLATGGIVSPLHF. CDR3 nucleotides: TGTGCCAGCAGCTTAGCGACAGGGGGCATAGTTTCACCCCTCCACTTT. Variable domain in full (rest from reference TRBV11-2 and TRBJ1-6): EAGVAQSPRYKIIEKRQSVAFWCNPISGHATLYWYQQILGQGPKLLIQFQNNGVVDDSQLPKDRFSAERLKGVDSTLKIQPAKLEDSAVYLCASSLATGGIVSPLHFGNGTRLTVT.

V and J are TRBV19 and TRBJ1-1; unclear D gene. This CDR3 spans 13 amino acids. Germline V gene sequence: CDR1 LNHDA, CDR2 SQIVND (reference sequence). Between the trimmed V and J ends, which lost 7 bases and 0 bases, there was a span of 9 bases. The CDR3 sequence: CASKRELNTEAFF. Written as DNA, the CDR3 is TGTGCCAGTAAGAGGGAATTGAACACTGAAGCTTTCTTT.

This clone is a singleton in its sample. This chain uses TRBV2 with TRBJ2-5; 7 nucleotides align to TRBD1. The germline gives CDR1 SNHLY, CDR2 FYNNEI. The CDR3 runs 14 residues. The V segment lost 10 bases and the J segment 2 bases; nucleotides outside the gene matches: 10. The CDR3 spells CAIKDGTAQETQYF. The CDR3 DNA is TGTGCCATAAAGGACGGGACAGCTCAAGAGACCCAGTACTTC.

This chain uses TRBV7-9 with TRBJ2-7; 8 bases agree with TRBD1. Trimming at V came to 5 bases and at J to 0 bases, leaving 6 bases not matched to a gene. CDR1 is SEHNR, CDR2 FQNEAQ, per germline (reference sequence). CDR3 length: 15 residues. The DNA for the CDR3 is TGTGCCAGCAGCCCGACAGGGGTCCTCTCCTACGAGCAGTACTTC. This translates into CASSPTGVLSYEQYF.

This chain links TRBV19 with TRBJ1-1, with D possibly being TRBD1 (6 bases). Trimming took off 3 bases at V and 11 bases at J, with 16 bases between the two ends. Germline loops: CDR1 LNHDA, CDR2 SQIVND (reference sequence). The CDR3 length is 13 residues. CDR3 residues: CASSIGQGRKAFF. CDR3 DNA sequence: TGTGCCAGTAGTATCGGGCAGGGGAGAAAGGCTTTCTTT.

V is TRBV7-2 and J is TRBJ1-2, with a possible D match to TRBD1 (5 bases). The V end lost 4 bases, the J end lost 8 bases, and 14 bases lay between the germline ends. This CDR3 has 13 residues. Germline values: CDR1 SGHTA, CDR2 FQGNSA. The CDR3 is CASSSDREGGYTF. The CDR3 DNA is TGTGCCAGCAGCTCGGACCGGGAGGGGGGCTACACCTTC.

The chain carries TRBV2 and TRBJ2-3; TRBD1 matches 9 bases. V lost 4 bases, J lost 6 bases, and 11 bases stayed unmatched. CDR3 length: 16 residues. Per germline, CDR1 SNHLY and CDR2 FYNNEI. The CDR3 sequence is CASSAGTGMAPDTQYF. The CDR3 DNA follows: TGTGCCAGCAGTGCCGGGACAGGGATGGCCCCGGATACGCAGTATTTT.

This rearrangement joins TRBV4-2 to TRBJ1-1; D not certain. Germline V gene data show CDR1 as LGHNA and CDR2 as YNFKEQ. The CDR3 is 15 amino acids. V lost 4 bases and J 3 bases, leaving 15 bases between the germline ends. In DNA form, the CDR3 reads TGTGCCAGCAGCCGGGAGCGGAGGGCAGACACTGAAGCTTTCTTT. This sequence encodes CASSRERRADTEAFF.

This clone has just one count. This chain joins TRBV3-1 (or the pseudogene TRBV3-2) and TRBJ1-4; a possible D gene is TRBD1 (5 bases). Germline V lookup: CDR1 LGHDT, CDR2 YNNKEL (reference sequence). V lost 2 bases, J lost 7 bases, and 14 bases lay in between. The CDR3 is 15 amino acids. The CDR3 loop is CASSQFGPQGEKLFF. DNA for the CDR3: TGTGCCAGCAGCCAATTCGGGCCCCAGGGTGAAAAACTGTTTTTT.

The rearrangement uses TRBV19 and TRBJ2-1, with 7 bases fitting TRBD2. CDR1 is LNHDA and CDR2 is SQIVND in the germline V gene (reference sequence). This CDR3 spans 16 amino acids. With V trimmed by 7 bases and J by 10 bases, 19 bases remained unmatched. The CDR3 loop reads CASTSTSTQGVREQFF. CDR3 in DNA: TGTGCCAGTACCTCGACTAGCACTCAAGGGGTACGAGAGCAGTTCTTC.

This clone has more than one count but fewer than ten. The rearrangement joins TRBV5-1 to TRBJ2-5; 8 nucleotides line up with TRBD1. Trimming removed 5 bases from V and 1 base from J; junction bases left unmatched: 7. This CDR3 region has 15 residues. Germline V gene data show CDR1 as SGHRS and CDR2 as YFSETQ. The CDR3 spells CASSTRQGTQETQYF. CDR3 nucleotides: TGCGCCAGCAGTACTAGACAGGGGACCCAAGAGACCCAGTACTTC.

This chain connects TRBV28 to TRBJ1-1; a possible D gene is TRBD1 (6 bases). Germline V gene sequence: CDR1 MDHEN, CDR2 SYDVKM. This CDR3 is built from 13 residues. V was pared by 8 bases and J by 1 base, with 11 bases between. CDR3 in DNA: TGTGCCAGCGGAATAGGGGGGAACACTGAAGCTTTCTTT. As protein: CASGIGGNTEAFF.

CDR3 sequence: CASSPLAGVPGELFF. The CDR3 bases are TGTGCCAGCAGCCCACTAGCGGGAGTCCCCGGGGAGCTGTTTTTT. The chain links TRBV6-4 to TRBJ2-2, with 11 bases matching TRBD2. The CDR3 is made up of 15 amino acids. V shed 6 bases and J 6 bases; nucleotides not matched to a gene: 6. The germline V gene has CDR1 MRHNA and CDR2 SNTAGT.

This CDR3 is CASSLGPSGPEAFF. CDR3 coding DNA: TGTGCCAGCAGCTTAGGCCCCTCAGGGCCTGAAGCTTTCTTT. The V call is TRBV7-2, the J call TRBJ1-1, with D possibly being TRBD1 (5 bases). The germline gives CDR1 SGHTA, CDR2 FQGNSA. The V end was cut by 1 base, the J end by 6 bases, with 12 bases between. This CDR3 contains 14 residues. Looking up the rest from reference TRBV7-2 and TRBJ1-1 gives the full variable domain: GAGVSQSPSNKVTEKGKDVELRCDPISGHTALYWYRQSLGQGLEFLIYFQGNSAPDKSGLPSDRFSAERTGGSVSTLTIQRTQQEDSAVYLCASSLGPSGPEAFFGQGTRLTVV.

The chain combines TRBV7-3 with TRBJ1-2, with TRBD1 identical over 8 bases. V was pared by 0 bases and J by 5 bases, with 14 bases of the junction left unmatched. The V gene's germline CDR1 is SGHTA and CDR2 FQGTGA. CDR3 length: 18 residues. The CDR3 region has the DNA TGTGCCAGCAGCTTAACCCCGGACAGGGCTGAGAGAATGTATGGCTACACCTTC. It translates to CASSLTPDRAERMYGYTF.

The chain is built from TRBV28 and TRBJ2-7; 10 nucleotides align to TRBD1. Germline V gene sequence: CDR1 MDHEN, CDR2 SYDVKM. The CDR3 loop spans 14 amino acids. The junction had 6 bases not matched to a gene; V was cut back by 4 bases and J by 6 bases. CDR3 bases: TGTGCCAGCAGTTCTGACAGGGGGCCCTTCGAGCAGTACTTC. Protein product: CASSSDRGPFEQYF.

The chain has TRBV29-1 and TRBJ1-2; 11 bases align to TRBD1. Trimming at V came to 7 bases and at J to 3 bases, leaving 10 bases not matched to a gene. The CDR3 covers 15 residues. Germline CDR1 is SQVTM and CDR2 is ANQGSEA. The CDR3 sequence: CSGRTGGGPDYGYTF. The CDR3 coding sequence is TGCAGCGGACGGACAGGGGGCGGCCCGGACTATGGCTACACCTTC.

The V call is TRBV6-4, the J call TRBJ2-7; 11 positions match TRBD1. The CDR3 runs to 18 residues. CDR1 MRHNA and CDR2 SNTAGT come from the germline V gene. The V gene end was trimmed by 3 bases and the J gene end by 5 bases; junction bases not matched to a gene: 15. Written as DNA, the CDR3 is TGTGCCAGCAGTGAACCCCCCCGGGACAGGGGGTTTCAGGACGAGCAGTACTTC. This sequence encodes CASSEPPRDRGFQDEQYF.

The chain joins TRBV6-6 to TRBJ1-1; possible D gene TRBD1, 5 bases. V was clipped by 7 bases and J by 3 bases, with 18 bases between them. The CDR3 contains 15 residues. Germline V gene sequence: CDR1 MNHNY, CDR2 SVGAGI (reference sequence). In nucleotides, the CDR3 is TGTGCCAGCACCCTACCAAAGGGAGGGGACACTGAAGCTTTCTTT. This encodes CASTLPKGGDTEAFF.

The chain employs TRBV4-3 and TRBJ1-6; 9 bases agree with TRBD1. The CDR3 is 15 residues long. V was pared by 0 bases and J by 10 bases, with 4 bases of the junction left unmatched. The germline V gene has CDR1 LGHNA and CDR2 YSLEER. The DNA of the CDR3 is TGCGCCAGCAGCCAAGATCGACAGGGGGAATCACCCCTCCACTTT. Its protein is CASSQDRQGESPLHF.